This T cell receptor (beta chain) was sequenced in a study of T-cell reconstitution after alpha-beta-depleted transplantation in children (dated by TCRdb to the mid-2010s). About the study as a whole: The study quantitatively tracked T-cell immune reconstitution after TCRalphabeta/CD19-depleted allogeneic hematopoietic cell transplantation in children using TCR repertoire profiling.

This specimen's treatment or condition label, per the study, means: allogeneic hematopoietic cell transplantation with graft depleted of TCRalphabeta T cells and CD19 B cells. The children who served as transplant recipients had been given grafts of TCRalphabeta/CD19-depleted allogeneic hematopoietic cells. Library construction relied on PCR. The data were produced on an Illumina HiSeq 2500. To normalize quantification of the TCRbeta repertoire, the TCR libraries were built with molecular barcoding that relied on unique molecular identifiers. TCRdb itself trimmed the public reads at Q25 with fastp, ran MiXCR and retained productive beta chains. Each CDR3 protein gets just one entry, which takes the most common genes and DNA from the rows behind it. The sample table records approximately 110,000 distinct CDR3 sequences; roughly 23% of these occur just once. Roughly 10% of the sample is held by the ten biggest clonotypes.

Paper-wide results and their limitations: Over subsequent months, a decline in hyperexpanded clone frequencies was noted, and after one year, T-cell counts and TCRbeta diversity were mostly ascribed to newly produced T cells. About two months after transplant, the apparently early recovery of alphabetaT-cell counts reportedly depended on just several hundred clones that had expanded rapidly and came from non-depleted graft cells. The high TCRbeta diversity at day 60 in some patients was ascribed to recipient T cells and intrathymic progenitors that had survived conditioning.

The sample holds many counts of this clonotype. Its antigen remains unidentified. There are no base qualities to consult, and no much larger clone falls within one base. Sequences WNHNN (CDR1) and SYGVQD (CDR2) are obtained from the germline V gene (reference sequence). Including cysteine and phenylalanine, the CDR3 has 14 amino acids. Only CDR3 DNA is held: 42 bases, read in frame from base 1. Relative to germline, V is missing 2 bases and J is missing 3 bases, with 4 bases of the junction outside any gene match. The starting material was PBMCs, mostly from graft donor cells, obtained 180 days after TCRalphabeta/CD19-depleted stem cell transplant. This clonotype originated in a male patient between 2 and 15 years old who had a stem cell transplant for chronic granulomatous disease, so the T cells may come from the graft donor. This chain is built from TRBV10-1 and TRBJ2-7, and TRBD1 matches 7 of the central bases. Here the CDR3 is given as CASSESPGGYEQYF. The bases are TGCGCCAGCAGTGAGAGTCCAGGGGGCTACGAGCAGTACTTC.